Described below is a single T cell receptor (beta chain) sequence and its context. What it binds is unknown. The data were taken from a study of T-cell reconstitution after alpha-beta-depleted transplantation in children. Overall study results and limits: By about two months after transplant, alpha-beta T cells reportedly arose from several hundred graft clones that had expanded.

J gave up 4 bases and V 5 bases, and 5 bases lay outside the gene matches. Germline-derived CDR1 and CDR2 are SGHTA and FQGNSA. The CDR3 length is 14 residues. Preparing the TCRbeta library involved the use of unique molecular identifiers. One entry per CDR3 protein results from TCRdb running MiXCR on the PCR reads. In the table there are around 130,000 distinct CDR3 sequences, about 9.9% of which are singletons. The sample was PBMCs, mostly from graft donor cells, taken 180 days after TCRalphabeta/CD19-depleted stem cell transplant. The TCR was taken from a girl less than two years old who had a stem cell transplant for combined immunodeficiency, so the T cells may come from the graft donor. The chain carries TRBV7-2 and TRBJ2-7, with 10 bases fitting TRBD1. CDR3 nucleotide sequence: TGTGCCAGCAGCCTCGAGGGACAGGGGTACGAGCAGTACTTC. It specifies CASSLEGQGYEQYF.